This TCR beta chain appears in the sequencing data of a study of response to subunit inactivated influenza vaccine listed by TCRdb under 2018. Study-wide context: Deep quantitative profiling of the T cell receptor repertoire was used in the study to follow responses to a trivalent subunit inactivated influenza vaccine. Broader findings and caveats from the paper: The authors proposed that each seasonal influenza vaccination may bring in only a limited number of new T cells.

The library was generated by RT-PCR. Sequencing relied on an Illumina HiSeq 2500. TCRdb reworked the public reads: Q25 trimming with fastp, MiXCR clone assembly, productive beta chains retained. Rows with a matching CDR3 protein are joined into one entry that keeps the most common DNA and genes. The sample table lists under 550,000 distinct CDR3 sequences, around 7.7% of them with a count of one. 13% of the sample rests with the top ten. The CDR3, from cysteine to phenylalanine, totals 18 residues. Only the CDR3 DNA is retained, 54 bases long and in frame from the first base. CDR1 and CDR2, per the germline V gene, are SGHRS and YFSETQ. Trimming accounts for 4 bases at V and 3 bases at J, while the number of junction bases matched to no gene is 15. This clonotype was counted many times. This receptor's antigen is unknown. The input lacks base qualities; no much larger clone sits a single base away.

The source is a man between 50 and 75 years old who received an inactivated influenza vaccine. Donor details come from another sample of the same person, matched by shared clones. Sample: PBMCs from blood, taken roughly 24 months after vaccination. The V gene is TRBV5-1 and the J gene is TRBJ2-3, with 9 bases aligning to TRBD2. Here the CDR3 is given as CASSLAWGLAGPTDTQYF. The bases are TGCGCCAGCAGCCTGGCGTGGGGTCTAGCGGGACCAACAGATACGCAGTATTTT.